This T cell receptor (beta chain) is drawn from a study of cytomegalovirus exposure and HLA in healthy donors. Germline assignment: CDR1 SGHTS and CDR2 YDEGEE. Trimming took 5 bases from V and 0 from J, leaving 6 bases between them. The CDR3 runs 14 residues. PCR amplification relied on 60 Vbeta primers (plus 13 Jbeta primers). Measured with immunoSEQ multiplex PCR; TCRdb has only the in-frame clones, and not every one. Counted here are fewer than 200,000 clones, around 72% occurring once; the ten biggest clones make up around 2.5%. The chain carries TRBV5-8 and TRBJ2-6; D call uncertain. The source of this sequence is a female donor in good health and CMV-seronegative. Sequences were obtained from PBMCs. CDR3 in DNA: TGTGCCAGCAGAAAACTCTCTGGGGCCAACGTCCTGACTTTC. Translation gives CASRKLSGANVLTF.